This paragraph reports one TCR beta chain. This entry comes from a study of blood T cell repertoires in COVID-19. In the study overall: Sites across the United States, Italy and Spain contributed samples from acute and convalescent COVID-19. The analysed material was cDNA or gDNA that came from T cells, B-cell-depleted T cells, or PBMCs.

Germline CDR1 and CDR2: SEHNR and FQNEAQ (reference sequence). The CDR3 runs to 14 residues. V lost 1 base to trimming and J lost 2 bases, with 8 bases between them. Original methodology: It was from reference gene primer amplification that nucleated cell counts were estimated. Profiling relied on immunoSEQ multiplex PCR, and the TCRdb table lists in-frame clones only, not all of them. V and J calls and clone size are copied from that table; D and trimming were computed from the DNA. The data show 45,000 to 60,000 clones, with about 90% seen just once and approximately 6% held by the top ten. The source is a man between 65 and 79 years old with active COVID-19. The specimen sequenced was peripheral blood. This chain links TRBV7-9 with TRBJ1-2, with D unresolved. The CDR3 loop reads CASSLGGANYGYTF. The CDR3 DNA reads TGTGCCAGCAGCTTAGGTGGAGCAAACTATGGCTACACCTTC.